Shown below are 14 T cell receptor beta chains from a single sample sequenced in a study of T cells after posttransplantation cyclophosphamide. The table came from immunoSEQ multiplex PCR; TCRdb's copy has only in-frame clones and leaves some out. The sample has more than 7,500 clones, none seen only once. A marrow graft followed busulfan-fludarabine conditioning, with cyclophosphamide on days +3 and +4. The source was PBMCs, collected approximately 380 days after allogeneic stem cell transplant with posttransplant cyclophosphamide. These receptors came from a male patient aged 45-60 years who received an allogeneic stem cell transplant from a related donor and was CMV-positive. Some T cells may be provided by the graft donor.

This clone was counted at least ten times. The genes are TRBV7-9 and TRBJ2-7, with 9 bases lining up with TRBD2. Germline V CDR1 and CDR2: SEHNR, FQNEAQ (reference sequence). With V trimmed by 9 bases and J by 2 bases, 5 bases remained unmatched. The CDR3 length is 13 residues. The CDR3 DNA is TGTGCCAGTAGACCTAGCGGGACCTACGAGCAGTACTTC. It translates to CASRPSGTYEQYF.

This clone was seen at least ten times. The V gene is TRBV5-1, the J gene TRBJ2-3; 7 bases agree with TRBD2. Germline loops: CDR1 SGHRS, CDR2 YFSETQ. The CDR3 extends over 15 amino acids. The junction had 9 bases not matched to a gene; V was cut back by 3 bases and J by 5 bases. CDR3 sequence: CASSSRGVSLDTQYF. The CDR3 DNA is TGCGCCAGCAGCTCCCGGGGGGTTTCGTTAGATACGCAGTATTTT.

This clone has a count of ten or more. The chain has TRBV19 and TRBJ2-7; TRBD2 is a possible D gene (6 bases). Trimming stripped 6 bases from V and 12 bases from J, with 30 bases between. The germline gives CDR1 LNHDA, CDR2 SQIVND (reference sequence). This CDR3 contains 16 residues. The CDR3 DNA sequence: TGTGCCAGTAGCACCGGCGGGATTGCTGGGGGATCGATGCTGTACTTC. Its protein is CASSTGGIAGGSMLYF.

In this sample, this clone turned up many times. The genes are TRBV19 and TRBJ1-6; 7 positions agree with TRBD1. With V trimmed by 10 bases and J by 4 bases, 10 bases remained unmatched. The germline V gene encodes CDR1 LNHDA and CDR2 SQIVND (reference sequence). The CDR3 totals 15 residues. Written as DNA, the CDR3 is TGTGCCACCTCGGGACAGCTTACTTATAATTCACCCCTCCACTTT. It codes for CATSGQLTYNSPLHF.

This clone has ten or more counts. The chain uses TRBV5-6 and TRBJ2-3, with TRBD2 identical over 9 bases. Germline lookup yields CDR1 SGHDT and CDR2 YYEEEE. The CDR3 is 17 amino acids. With 4 bases clipped from V and 4 bases from J, the junction kept 13 bases outside the gene matches. CDR3 amino acids: CASSAGTSGRFPDTQYF. As DNA, the CDR3 is TGTGCCAGCAGCGCGGGGACCAGCGGGAGGTTCCCAGATACGCAGTATTTT.

Ten or more counts support this clone. The gene calls are TRBV2 and TRBJ2-5; TRBD2 might be the D (6 bases). The length of the CDR3 is 15 residues. V lost 3 bases to trimming and J lost 4 bases, with 15 bases between them. CDR1 SNHLY and CDR2 FYNNEI come from the germline V gene. The CDR3 nucleotides read TGTGCCAGCAGTGACTCACTAGCTCTCGGAGAGACCCAGTACTTC. Translating gives CASSDSLALGETQYF.

This clone came up many times. The chain recombines TRBV27 with TRBJ1-1; the D gene is possibly TRBD1 (6 bases). Germline V gene data show CDR1 as MNHEY and CDR2 as SMNVEV (reference sequence). V was pared by 6 bases and J by 3 bases, with 14 bases between. CDR3 length: 14 residues. This CDR3 is CASSLESGDTEAFF. In DNA, the CDR3 is TGTGCCAGCAGCTTGGAATCAGGGGACACTGAAGCTTTCTTT.

This clone was found many times. V and J are TRBV6-5 and TRBJ1-6; 10 bases map to TRBD1. Trimming removed 2 bases from V and 8 bases from J; junction bases left unmatched: 3. The V gene's germline CDR1 is MNHEY and CDR2 SVGAGI. The CDR3 runs 15 residues. In DNA form, the CDR3 reads TGTGCCAGCAGTTACGTTGGGACAGGGGATTCACCCCTCCACTTT. Translated: CASSYVGTGDSPLHF.

This clone was counted at least ten times. This rearrangement joins TRBV6-5 to TRBJ2-7, with 7 nucleotides matching TRBD1. This CDR3 has 14 residues. Germline V gene lookup returns CDR1 MNHEY and CDR2 SVGAGI. The V gene end was trimmed by 6 bases and the J gene end by 1 base; junction bases not matched to a gene: 6. CDR3 protein: CASSLQGISYEQYF. CDR3 DNA sequence: TGTGCCAGCAGCTTACAGGGGATATCCTACGAGCAGTACTTC.

Judged by abundance, this clone is medium-sized. V and J are TRBV19 and TRBJ2-1; D perhaps matches TRBD1 (5 bases). The germline V gene encodes CDR1 LNHDA and CDR2 SQIVND (reference sequence). V lost 8 bases, J lost 0 bases, and 8 bases lay in between. This CDR3 has 13 amino acids. The CDR3 reads CASARGSYNEQFF. The CDR3 DNA follows: TGTGCCAGTGCAAGGGGCTCCTACAATGAGCAGTTCTTC.

This clone was observed many times. V is TRBV7-9 and J is TRBJ2-3, with 10 bases that match TRBD2. After removal of 5 bases from V and 0 bases from J, the junction contained 2 bases not matched to a gene. The CDR3 is 15 residues long. The germline V gene encodes CDR1 SEHNR and CDR2 FQNEAQ (reference sequence). In DNA, the CDR3 is TGTGCCAGCAGCCTACTAGCGGGAAGCACAGATACGCAGTATTTT. It codes for CASSLLAGSTDTQYF.

This clone was seen repeatedly, ten times or more. The chain is built from TRBV28 and TRBJ2-3, with TRBD1 identical over 9 bases. Trimming at V came to 7 bases and at J to 0 bases, leaving 5 bases not matched to a gene. Per the germline V gene, CDR1 is MDHEN and CDR2 is SYDVKM. CDR3 size: 15 residues. The DNA for the CDR3 is TGTGCCAGCACCATACAGGGGGCCAGCACAGATACGCAGTATTTT. It codes for CASTIQGASTDTQYF.

This clone was detected many times. CDR3 coding DNA: TGCGCCAGCACAAGACAGGGTTTAGGAGAGACCCAGTACTTC. Translated: CASTRQGLGETQYF. V is TRBV10-2 and J is TRBJ2-5; 7 nucleotides line up with TRBD1. Looked up from germline, CDR1 is WSHSY and CDR2 is SAAADI. J lost 4 bases, V lost 7 bases, and 9 bases had no gene match. The CDR3 is 14 residues long.

This clone was counted many times. This chain connects TRBV7-9 to TRBJ2-1, with D maybe TRBD1 (7 bases). Per germline, CDR1 SEHNR and CDR2 FQNEAQ (reference sequence). V was shortened by 3 bases and J by 7 bases, with 19 bases between the two germline ends. The CDR3 has 16 amino acids. The DNA of the CDR3 is TGTGCCAGCAGCTTTCAGGGGCAGGGGGGCCGGAATGAGCAGTTCTTC. Protein: CASSFQGQGGRNEQFF.